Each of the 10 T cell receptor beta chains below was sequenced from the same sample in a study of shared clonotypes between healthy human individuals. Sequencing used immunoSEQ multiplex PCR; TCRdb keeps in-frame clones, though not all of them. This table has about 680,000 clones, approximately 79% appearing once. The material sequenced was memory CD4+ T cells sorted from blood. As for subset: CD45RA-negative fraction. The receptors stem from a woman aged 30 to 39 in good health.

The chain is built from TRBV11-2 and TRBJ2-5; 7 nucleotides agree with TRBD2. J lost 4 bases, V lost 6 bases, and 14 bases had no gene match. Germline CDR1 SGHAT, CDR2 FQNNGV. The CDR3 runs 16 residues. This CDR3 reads CASRRTGLRRGETQYF. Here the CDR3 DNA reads TGTGCCAGCAGACGAACGGGACTAAGGAGGGGAGAGACCCAGTACTTC.

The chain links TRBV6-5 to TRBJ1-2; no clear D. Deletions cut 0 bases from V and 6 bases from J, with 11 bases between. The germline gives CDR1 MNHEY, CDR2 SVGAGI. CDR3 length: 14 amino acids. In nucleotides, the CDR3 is TGTGCCAGCAGTTACTCGGGTGGTTCTGATGGCTACACCTTC. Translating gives CASSYSGGSDGYTF.

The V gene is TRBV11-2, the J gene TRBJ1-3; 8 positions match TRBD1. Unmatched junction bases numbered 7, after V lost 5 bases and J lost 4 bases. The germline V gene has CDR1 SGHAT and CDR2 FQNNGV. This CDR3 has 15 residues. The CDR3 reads CASSQRTGIGNTIYF. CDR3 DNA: TGTGCCAGCAGCCAACGGACAGGGATCGGAAACACCATATATTTT.

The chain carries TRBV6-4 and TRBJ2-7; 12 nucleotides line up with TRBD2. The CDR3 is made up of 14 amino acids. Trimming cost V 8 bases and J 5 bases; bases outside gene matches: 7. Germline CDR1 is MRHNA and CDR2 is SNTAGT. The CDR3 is CASGLAGRWDEQYF. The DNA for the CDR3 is TGTGCCAGCGGACTAGCGGGGCGTTGGGACGAGCAGTACTTC.

The CDR3 protein is CASSPWGVTSQGGLFF. In nucleotides, the CDR3 is TGTGCCAGCAGCCCCTGGGGGGTAACTAGCCAGGGTGGGCTGTTTTTT. V gene TRBV5-4 combines with J gene TRBJ2-2; D might be TRBD2 (6 bases). The germline V and J ends were trimmed by 4 bases and 13 bases, with 26 bases remaining between them. CDR3 size: 16 residues. The germline CDR1 and CDR2 sequences are SGHNT and YYREEE (reference sequence).

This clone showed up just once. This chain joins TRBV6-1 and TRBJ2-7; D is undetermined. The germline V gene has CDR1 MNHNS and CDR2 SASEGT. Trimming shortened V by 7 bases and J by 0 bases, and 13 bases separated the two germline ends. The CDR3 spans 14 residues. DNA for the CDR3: TGTGCCAGCAATACGGACCCGAGCTCCTACGAGCAGTACTTC. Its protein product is CASNTDPSSYEQYF.

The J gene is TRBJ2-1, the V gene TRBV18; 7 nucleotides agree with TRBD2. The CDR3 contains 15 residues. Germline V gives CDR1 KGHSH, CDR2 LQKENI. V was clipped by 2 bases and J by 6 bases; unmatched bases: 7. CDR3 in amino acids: CASSPLRLAINEQFF. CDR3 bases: TGTGCCAGCTCACCATTACGACTAGCAATCAATGAGCAGTTCTTC.

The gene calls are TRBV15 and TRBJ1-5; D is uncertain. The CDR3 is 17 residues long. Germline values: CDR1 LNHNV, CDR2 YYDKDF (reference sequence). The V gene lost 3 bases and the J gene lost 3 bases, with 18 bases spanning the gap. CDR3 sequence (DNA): TGTGCCACCAGCAGGGAAAGCCAGAAGAACTTCAATCAGCCCCAGCATTTT. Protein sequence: CATSRESQKNFNQPQHF.

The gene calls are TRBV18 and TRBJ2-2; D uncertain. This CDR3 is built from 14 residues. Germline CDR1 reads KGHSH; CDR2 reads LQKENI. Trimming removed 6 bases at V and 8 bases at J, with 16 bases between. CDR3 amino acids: CASSLSEVPGELFF. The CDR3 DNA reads TGTGCCAGCTCCCTCTCCGAAGTACCAGGGGAGCTGTTTTTT. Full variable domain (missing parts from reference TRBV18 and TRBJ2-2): NAGVMQNPRHLVRRRGQEARLRCSPMKGHSHVYWYRQLPEEGLKFMVYLQKENIIDESGMPKERFSAEFPKEGPSILRIQQVVRGDSAAYFCASSLSEVPGELFFGEGSRLTVL.

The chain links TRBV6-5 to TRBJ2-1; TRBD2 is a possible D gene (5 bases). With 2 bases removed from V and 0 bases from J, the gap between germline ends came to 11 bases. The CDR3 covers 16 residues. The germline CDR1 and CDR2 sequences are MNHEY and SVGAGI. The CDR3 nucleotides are TGTGCCAGCAGTTACGGAGGCGGAGGCTCCTACAATGAGCAGTTCTTC. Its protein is CASSYGGGGSYNEQFF.